Listed below are T cell receptor beta chains from one sample, sequenced in a study of blood T cells in healthy people across ages. In TCRdb, the 5' RACE reads were re-called with MiXCR into one record per CDR3 protein. The table has 2 million or so distinct CDR3 sequences, around half seen once. The sample consisted of blood. The receptors stem from a woman aged 40 to 49 in good health. CDR3s include the opening cysteine and the closing phenylalanine or tryptophan. A D gene is named only where the DNA matches it firmly. Rows may omit the clone size; those that give it use once, few, many or a size class.

V gene	clone size	D gene	J gene	CDR3 protein	CDR3 DNA
TRBV6-2/TRBV6-3	few	.	TRBJ2-3	CASSYTGADTDTQYF	TGTGCCAGCAGTTACACCGGGGCGGACACAGATACGCAGTATTTT
TRBV24-1	.	.	TRBJ2-6	CATSDPRPGANVLTF	TGTGCCACCAGTGATCCCAGGCCTGGGGCCAACGTCCTGACTTTC
TRBV5-5	few	.	TRBJ2-3	CASRKGRDFTDTQYF	TGTGCCAGCAGGAAGGGAAGGGACTTCACAGATACGCAGTATTTT
TRBV3-1	.	TRBD1	TRBJ1-1	CASSQIRTGYAFF	TGTGCCAGCAGCCAAATTCGGACAGGGTATGCTTTCTTT
TRBV20-1	.	.	TRBJ1-1	CSARDPGWTEAFF	TGCAGTGCTAGAGATCCAGGGTGGACTGAAGCTTTCTTT
TRBV2	.	.	TRBJ2-3	CASSVWDRDTQYF	TGTGCCAGCAGTGTGTGGGATCGTGATACGCAGTATTTT
TRBV28	few	.	TRBJ1-2	CASSLRNKVGYGYTF	TGTGCCAGCAGTTTACGGAACAAAGTGGGCTATGGCTACACCTTC
TRBV5-4	.	.	TRBJ2-1	CASSTPPDAYNEQFF	TGTGCCAGCAGCACCCCTCCCGACGCCTACAATGAGCAGTTCTTC
TRBV5-1	.	TRBD2	TRBJ2-1	CASRVASGAYNEQFF	TGCGCCAGCAGGGTGGCTAGCGGGGCCTACAATGAGCAGTTCTTC
TRBV5-4	.	.	TRBJ2-5	CASSETQGPSGTQYF	TGTGCCAGCAGCGAAACACAGGGCCCCTCAGGGACCCAGTACTTC
TRBV27	.	TRBD1	TRBJ2-1	CASSFPNRGKQFF	TGTGCCAGCAGTTTCCCGAACAGGGGCAAGCAGTTCTTC
TRBV5-1	.	.	TRBJ2-5	CASSLRLPETQYF	TGCGCCAGCAGCTTGCGGCTCCCAGAGACCCAGTACTTC
TRBV11-2	.	.	TRBJ2-5	CASSVVDLSAGAQYF	TGTGCCAGCAGCGTGGTTGACCTGTCAGCCGGGGCCCAGTACTTC
TRBV12-3/TRBV12-4	few	.	TRBJ2-3	CASGSSPPTDTQYF	TGTGCCAGCGGGTCAAGCCCGCCGACAGATACGCAGTATTTT
TRBV6-2/TRBV6-3	few	.	TRBJ2-5	CASSTRDRLRETQYF	TGTGCCAGCAGTACCCGGGACCGTCTTCGGGAGACCCAGTACTTC
TRBV4-3	.	.	TRBJ2-1	CASSQDLLPQPRQFF	TGCGCCAGCAGCCAAGATCTCTTGCCGCAGCCACGGCAGTTCTTC
TRBV7-8	.	.	TRBJ2-1	CASSLDGLLETQFF	TGTGCCAGCAGCTTAGACGGCTTGTTGGAGACCCAGTTCTTC
TRBV6-2/TRBV6-3	few	.	TRBJ1-5	CASRTVGGSNPQHF	TGTGCCAGCAGAACCGTGGGGGGGTCCAACCCCCAGCATTTT
TRBV20-1	.	.	TRBJ1-2	CSARGGAPLYGYTF	TGCAGTGCGAGGGGGGGGGCGCCCCTCTATGGCTACACCTTC
TRBV20-1	.	.	TRBJ1-2	CSARDSGIHGYTF	TGCAGTGCTAGAGATTCAGGGATCCATGGCTACACCTTC
TRBV4-2	.	TRBD2	TRBJ2-5	CASSPNREEETQYF	TGTGCCAGCAGCCCCAACCGGGAGGAAGAGACCCAGTACTTC
TRBV6-5	.	.	TRBJ2-1	CASGLLAGGGYEQFF	TGTGCCAGCGGCCTGTTGGCTGGCGGGGGCTATGAGCAGTTCTTC
TRBV7-2	.	.	TRBJ1-2	CASSLERVGNYGYTF	TGTGCCAGCAGCTTAGAGAGGGTAGGGAACTATGGCTACACCTTC
TRBV2	once	TRBD2	TRBJ2-5	CASRLAAPEGETQYF	TGTGCCAGCAGACTAGCGGCTCCCGAGGGAGAGACCCAGTACTTC
TRBV20-1	few	.	TRBJ2-4	CSATRAPGAKNIQYF	TGCAGTGCTACACGTGCACCCGGAGCCAAAAACATTCAGTACTTC
TRBV2	.	.	TRBJ1-2	CASSERWESVYGYTF	TGTGCCAGCAGTGAACGTTGGGAATCTGTTTATGGCTACACCTTC
TRBV6-2/TRBV6-3	once	TRBD1	TRBJ1-6	CASSSAGTGLGPLHF	TGTGCCAGCAGTTCGGCCGGGACAGGCTTAGGACCCCTCCACTTT
TRBV9	.	.	TRBJ2-1	CASSVVASYNEQFF	TGTGCCAGCAGCGTAGTTGCCAGCTACAATGAGCAGTTCTTC
TRBV6-2/TRBV6-3	.	TRBD2	TRBJ2-1	CASSFGLAVKNEQFF	TGTGCCAGCAGTTTTGGACTAGCGGTTAAAAATGAGCAGTTCTTC
TRBV15	.	TRBD2	TRBJ2-3	CATSRERTSADTQYF	TGTGCCACCAGCAGAGAGAGAACTAGCGCAGATACGCAGTATTTT
TRBV20-1	.	TRBD2	TRBJ2-5	CSARSGTSSQETQYF	TGCAGTGCTAGATCGGGGACTAGCAGCCAAGAGACCCAGTACTTC
TRBV3-1	few	.	TRBJ2-7	CASSQTPDGAYEQYF	TGTGCCAGCAGCCAAACCCCAGACGGAGCCTACGAGCAGTACTTC
TRBV6-5	.	.	TRBJ1-2	CASSQRDVNYRYGYTF	TGTGCCAGCAGCCAACGGGACGTCAATTATCGCTATGGCTACACCTTC